This TCR beta chain was sequenced in a study of immune cell composition in non-small cell lung cancer. The normal lung sample lay at least 3 cm, and maximally far, from the tumour. Only in-frame clones appear in the TCRdb table, and some are missing; sequencing was by immunoSEQ multiplex PCR. Of roughly 740 clones listed, about two thirds are singletons. Sequencing used non-adjacent lung tissue. The TCR comes from a human donor with non-small cell lung cancer.

This CDR3 is CASSHTGGSGELFF. The DNA of the CDR3 is TGTGCCAGCAGTCACACCGGGGGGTCCGGGGAGCTGTTTTTT. V usage is TRBV14 and J usage is TRBJ2-2, with 7 bases matching TRBD2. This CDR3 has 14 amino acids. Germline CDR1 reads SGHDN; CDR2 reads FVKESK. Trimming at V came to 6 bases and at J to 6 bases, leaving 7 bases not matched to a gene.